This TCR beta chain was documented in a study of T cell repertoires in aging, cancer and after chemotherapy. TRB rearrangements spanning V, D and J were amplified using mixed TRB-A/B primers. Each CDR3 protein is one row after TCRdb ran MiXCR on the multiplex PCR reads. The sample holds over 8,000 distinct CDR3 sequences, more than 40% seen once. Per germline, CDR1 SGHNT and CDR2 YENEEA. The length of the CDR3 is 15 residues. Trimming removed 1 base from V and 1 base from J; junction bases left unmatched: 0. Peripheral blood genomic DNA, not sorted cells or RNA, was the template. The specimen was blood. This sequence joins TRBV11-3 and TRBJ2-2; 7 bases agree with TRBD2. The source of this sequence is a human donor with a solid tumor. CDR3 sequence reads: CASSLGGGNTGELFF. In DNA, the CDR3 is TGTGCCAGCAGCTTAGGGGGGGGGAACACCGGGGAGCTGTTTTTT. Full variable domain (outside the CDR3, taken from reference TRBV11-3 and TRBJ2-2): EAGVVQSPRYKIIEKKQPVAFWCNPISGHNTLYWYLQNLGQGPELLIRYENEEAVDDSQLPKDRFSAERLKGVDSTLKIQPAELGDSAVYLCASSLGGGNTGELFFGEGSRLTVL.